The TCR beta chain described here comes from a study of identical twins. Study-level points and caveats: Memory repertoires lacked the insertion deficit that abundant cord blood beta clonotypes showed.

Germline CDR1 MNHEY, CDR2 SVGEGT. This CDR3 has 12 residues. Trimming cost V 9 bases and J 4 bases, with 12 bases left between them. Unique molecular identifiers were present on cDNA, and template switching added a universal primer site. TCRdb processed the 5' RACE reads anew with MiXCR; each CDR3 protein has one entry. The table records about 550,000 distinct CDR3 sequences, under 25% of them present only once. This clonotype has only a few counts. The antigen is unknown. This sample also appeared in a second study, on yellow fever vaccine responses in identical twins.

Sequenced material: CD4+ T cells sorted from blood. V gene TRBV6-2 or TRBV6-3 combines with J gene TRBJ1-2; unclear D gene. The clonotype comes from a young woman in good health. This chain's CDR3 is CASQTIRYGYTF. The CDR3 nucleotides read TGTGCCAGTCAGACGATTCGCTATGGCTACACCTTC.